This T cell receptor beta chain derives from a study of blood T cell repertoires in COVID-19 (dated by TCRdb to the early 2020s). With regard to the full study: Collaborator samples came from the United States, Italy and Spain and covered acute and convalescent phases of COVID-19. Where available, HLA class I and class II types were taken from metadata supplied by the sample provider and were not determined by assay-based typing. The material from the prospective study consisted of cDNA or gDNA derived from T cells, B-cell-depleted T cells, or PBMCs. The samples were drawn from the first 160 participants of the ongoing ImmuneRACE study and from 950 to 1,500 subjects provided by 6 global collaborators. The dataset comprised deeply sampled blood TCRbeta repertoires from subjects exposed to, actively infected with, or recovered from COVID-19. The sample metadata nearly always contained a de-identified subject ID, COVID-19 status, age in years and sex. The repertoires were released in a freely available public database meant as a resource for research on the immune response to SARS-CoV-2.

TCRbeta CDR3 regions were amplified from genomic DNA by means of the immunoSEQ Assay, a bias-controlled multiplex PCR. The paper's data handling went like this. The number of nucleated cells in each sample was estimated by amplification of reference gene primers within the assay. To quantify the absolute abundance of each unique TCRbeta CDR3 rearrangement, sequence reads were collapsed and filtered. Productive Simpson clonality was computed per sample as the square root of Simpson's diversity index over productive rearrangements. TCRdb holds this immuneACCESS table with in-frame rearrangements only. Some clones are missing; in checked studies, unresolved V genes explain under half, and the rest has no known cause. From that table come the V and J calls and clone size; the DNA was used to work out D and trimming. Across this sample there are fewer than 80,000 clones, with approximately 82% seen only once. The ten largest clones take up around 10% of the sample.

This clone showed up just a few times. Its antigen target is currently unknown. It has no much larger one-base neighbor in the sample; base qualities were not kept. The collaborating institutions used their own protocols to collect whole blood in K2EDTA tubes. For TCRbeta analysis, collaborators shipped samples as frozen whole blood, isolated PBMCs, or DNA extracted from either of those sample types. Overall results and qualifications from the work: How much clinical and demographic metadata was included differed by source and by participant, and the metadata was provided uncurated.

This receptor was taken from a woman aged 80 or older with acute or convalescent COVID-19. The specimen was peripheral blood.

CDR3 region: CASSLGLAPDTQYF. The DNA sequence is TGTGCCAGCAGTTTAGGACTAGCTCCAGATACGCAGTATTTT. The chain links TRBV27 with TRBJ2-3, with TRBD2 identical over 8 junction bases. The CDR3 sequence holds 14 residues, the cysteine and phenylalanine included. The entry retains the CDR3 DNA only, 42 bases that are in frame from base 1. The germline V end is reduced by 2 bases and the J end by 4 bases; junction bases left unmatched: 2. CDR1 is given as MNHEY and CDR2 as SMNVEV, both from the germline V gene (reference sequence).